This T cell receptor (beta chain) was observed in a study of T cells expressing NK-cell markers. With regard to this clonotype: Its antigen remains unidentified.

CDR3 length: 13 residues. CDR1 and CDR2 (germline): SGHRS, YFSETQ. Broader study findings: Whether the expanded NKG2C+ T cell clones recognized HCMV remained unclear. Five or six donors showed dominant NKG2C+ clonotypes comprising about 1.0-7.5% of their CD8+ T cells.

The authors generated TCR beta cDNA through 5'RACE template switching with UMIs. No DNA is given; TCRdb re-called the 5' RACE reads and lists each CDR3 protein once. The table lists a few hundred thousand distinct CDR3 sequences. The sequence was collected from a man aged 18 to 29 in good health. V and J are TRBV5-1 and TRBJ2-2. The sample comprised blood T cells: a sorted CD56 or NKG2C T cell subset, CD4+ or CD8+ T cells, or bulk PBMC T cells (not recorded which). The CDR3 sequence is CASSSQRTGELFF.